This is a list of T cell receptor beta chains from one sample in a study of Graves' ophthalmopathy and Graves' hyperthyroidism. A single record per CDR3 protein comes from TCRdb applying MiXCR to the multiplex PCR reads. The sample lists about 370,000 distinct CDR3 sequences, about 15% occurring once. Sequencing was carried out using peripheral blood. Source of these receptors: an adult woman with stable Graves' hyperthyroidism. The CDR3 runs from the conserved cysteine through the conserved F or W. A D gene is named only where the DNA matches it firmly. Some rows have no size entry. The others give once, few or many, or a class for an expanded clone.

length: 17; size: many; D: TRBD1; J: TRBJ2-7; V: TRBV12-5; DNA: TGTGCTAGTGGTTTGGTATTAGGGGGGGACAGGGATGACGAGCAGTACTTC; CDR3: CASGLVLGGDRDDEQYF
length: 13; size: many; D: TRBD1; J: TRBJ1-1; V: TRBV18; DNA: TGTGCCAGCAGTCCCCAGGGGGGGACTGAAGCTTTCTTT; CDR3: CASSPQGGTEAFF
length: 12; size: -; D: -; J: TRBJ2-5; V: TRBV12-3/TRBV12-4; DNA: TGTGCCAGCAGTCCACCGGGACAGACCCAGTACTTC; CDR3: CASSPPGQTQYF
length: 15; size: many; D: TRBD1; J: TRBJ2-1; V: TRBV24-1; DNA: TGTGCCACCAGTGATCGGTTCGCAGGGGGCAATGAGCAGTTCTTC; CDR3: CATSDRFAGGNEQFF
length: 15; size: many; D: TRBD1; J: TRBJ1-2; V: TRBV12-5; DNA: TGTGCTAGTGGTCCAACCCCGACAGGGGGCTATGGCTACACCTTC; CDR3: CASGPTPTGGYGYTF
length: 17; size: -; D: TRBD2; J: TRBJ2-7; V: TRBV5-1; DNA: TGCGCCAGCAGCTTGGGGGGAGGCGGGAGGAAAATTAACGAGCAGTACTTC; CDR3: CASSLGGGGRKINEQYF
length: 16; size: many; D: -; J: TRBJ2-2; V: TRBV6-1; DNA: TGTGCCAGCAGAACACTCTCCGGGGTTTCGCCCGGGGAGCTGTTTTTT; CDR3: CASRTLSGVSPGELFF
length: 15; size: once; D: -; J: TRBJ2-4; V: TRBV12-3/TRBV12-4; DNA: TGTGCCAGCAGTTTCGGAACTGTAGCCAAAAACATTCAGTACTTC; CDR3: CASSFGTVAKNIQYF
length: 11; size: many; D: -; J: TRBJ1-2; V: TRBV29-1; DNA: TGCAGCAAAACCGGTCGGTGGGGCTACACCTTC; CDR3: CSKTGRWGYTF
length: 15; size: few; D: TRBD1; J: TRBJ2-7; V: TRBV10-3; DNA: TGTGCCATCAGTGGGGCCGGGACAGATAACTACGAGCAGTACTTC; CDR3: CAISGAGTDNYEQYF
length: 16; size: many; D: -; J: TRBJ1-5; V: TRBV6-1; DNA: TGTGCCAGCAGTGAACGGCAGGGAAGGGACCGACAGCCCCAGCATTTT; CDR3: CASSERQGRDRQPQHF
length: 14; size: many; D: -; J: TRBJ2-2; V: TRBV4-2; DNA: TGTGCCAGCAGCCAAGTTGGGGGGAGAGGGGAGCTGTTTTTT; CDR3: CASSQVGGRGELFF
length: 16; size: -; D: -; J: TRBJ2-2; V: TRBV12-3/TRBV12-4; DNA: TGTGCCAGCACCCCCCCCGGATTAGGGTCGTACGGGGAGCTGTTTTTT; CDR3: CASTPPGLGSYGELFF
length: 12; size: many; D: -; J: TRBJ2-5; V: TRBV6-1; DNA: TGTGCCAGCAGCCGAAGCGGGGAGACCCAGTACTTC; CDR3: CASSRSGETQYF